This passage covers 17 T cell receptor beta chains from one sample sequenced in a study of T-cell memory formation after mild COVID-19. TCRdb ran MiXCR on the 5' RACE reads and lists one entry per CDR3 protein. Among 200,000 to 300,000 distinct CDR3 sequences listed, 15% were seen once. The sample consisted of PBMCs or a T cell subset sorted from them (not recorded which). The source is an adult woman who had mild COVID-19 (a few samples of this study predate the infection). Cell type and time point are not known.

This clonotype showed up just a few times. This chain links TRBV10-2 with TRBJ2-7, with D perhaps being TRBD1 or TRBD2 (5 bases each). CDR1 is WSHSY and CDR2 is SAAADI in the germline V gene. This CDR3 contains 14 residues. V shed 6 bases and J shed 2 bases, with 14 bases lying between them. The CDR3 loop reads CASSRDGNTYEQYF. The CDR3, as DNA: TGCGCCAGCAGCCGGGACGGCAATACCTACGAGCAGTACTTC.

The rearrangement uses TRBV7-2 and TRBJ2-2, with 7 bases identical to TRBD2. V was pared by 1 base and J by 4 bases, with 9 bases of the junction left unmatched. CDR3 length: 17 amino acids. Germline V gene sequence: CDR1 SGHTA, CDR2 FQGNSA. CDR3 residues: CASSLVGAGAATGELFF. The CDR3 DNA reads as TGTGCCAGCAGCTTAGTGGGCGCGGGAGCGGCCACCGGGGAGCTGTTTTTT.

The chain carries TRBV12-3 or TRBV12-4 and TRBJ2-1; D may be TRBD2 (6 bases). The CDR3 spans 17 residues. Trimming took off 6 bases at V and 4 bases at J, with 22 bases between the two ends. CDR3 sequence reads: CASSPPARLDYYNEQFF. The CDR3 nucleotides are TGTGCCAGCAGCCCACCGGCTCGACTAGATTATTACAATGAGCAGTTCTTC.

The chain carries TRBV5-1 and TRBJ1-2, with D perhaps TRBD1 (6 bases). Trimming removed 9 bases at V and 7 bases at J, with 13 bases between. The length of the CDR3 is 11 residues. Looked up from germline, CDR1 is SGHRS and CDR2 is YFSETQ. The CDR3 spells CATYQGIGYTF. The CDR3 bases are TGCGCCACCTACCAGGGGATTGGCTACACCTTC.

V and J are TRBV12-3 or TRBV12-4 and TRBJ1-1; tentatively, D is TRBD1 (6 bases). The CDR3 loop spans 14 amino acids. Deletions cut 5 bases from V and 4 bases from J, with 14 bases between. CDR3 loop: CASSITGSRTEAFF. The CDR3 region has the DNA TGTGCCAGCAGTATAACAGGGAGTCGCACTGAAGCTTTCTTT.

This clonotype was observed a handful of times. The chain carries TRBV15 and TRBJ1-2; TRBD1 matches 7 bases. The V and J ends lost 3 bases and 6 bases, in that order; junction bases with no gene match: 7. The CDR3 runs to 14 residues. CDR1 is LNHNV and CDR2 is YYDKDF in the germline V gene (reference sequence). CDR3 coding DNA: TGTGCCACCAGCAGCCGGAGAGGGGGCCATGGCTACACCTTC. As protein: CATSSRRGGHGYTF. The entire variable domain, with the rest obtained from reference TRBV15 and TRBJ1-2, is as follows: DAMVIQNPRYQVTQFGKPVTLSCSQTLNHNVMYWYQQKSSQAPKLLFHYYDKDFNNEADTPDNFQSRRPNTSFCFLDIRSPGLGDTAMYLCATSSRRGGHGYTFGSGTRLTVV.

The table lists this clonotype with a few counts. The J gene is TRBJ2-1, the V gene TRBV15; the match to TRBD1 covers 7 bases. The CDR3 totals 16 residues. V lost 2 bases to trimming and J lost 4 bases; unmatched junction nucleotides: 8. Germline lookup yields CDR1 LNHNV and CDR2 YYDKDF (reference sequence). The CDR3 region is CATSRQDRDLYNEQFF. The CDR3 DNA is TGTGCCACCAGCAGACAAGACAGGGACCTTTACAATGAGCAGTTCTTC. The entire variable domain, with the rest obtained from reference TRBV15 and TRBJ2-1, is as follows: DAMVIQNPRYQVTQFGKPVTLSCSQTLNHNVMYWYQQKSSQAPKLLFHYYDKDFNNEADTPDNFQSRRPNTSFCFLDIRSPGLGDTAMYLCATSRQDRDLYNEQFFGPGTRLTVL.

The CDR3 DNA is TGTGCCAGCAGTGAGGGCCGGAGGTTCGGTCAGCCCCAGCATTTT. Encoded protein: CASSEGRRFGQPQHF. The chain links TRBV2 to TRBJ1-5; D uncertain. The CDR3 totals 15 residues. Trimming left V 3 bases short and J 6 bases short, with 15 bases between. CDR1 and CDR2 (germline): SNHLY, FYNNEI.

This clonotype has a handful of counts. CDR3 protein: CASTSSHRDGTDTQYF. In nucleotides, the CDR3 is TGTGCCAGCACCTCCTCCCACAGGGACGGCACAGATACGCAGTATTTT. V gene TRBV7-8 combines with J gene TRBJ2-3, with a weak D call TRBD1 (6 bases). Germline assignment: CDR1 SGHVS and CDR2 FQNEAQ. Trimming stripped 7 bases from V and 1 base from J, with 18 bases between. This CDR3 comprises 16 residues. Filled out from reference TRBV7-8 and TRBJ2-3, the complete variable domain reads GAGVSQSPRYKVAKRGQDVALRCDPISGHVSLFWYQQALGQGPEFLTYFQNEAQLDKSGLPSDRFFAERPEGSVSTLKIQRTQQEDSAVYLCASTSSHRDGTDTQYFGPGTRLTVL.

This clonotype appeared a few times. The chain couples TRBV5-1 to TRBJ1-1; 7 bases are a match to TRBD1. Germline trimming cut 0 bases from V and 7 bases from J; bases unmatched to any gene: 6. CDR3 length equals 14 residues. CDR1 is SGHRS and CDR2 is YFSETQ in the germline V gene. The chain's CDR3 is CASSLAGGTIEAFF. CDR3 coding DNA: TGCGCCAGCAGCTTGGCAGGGGGAACCATTGAAGCTTTCTTT.

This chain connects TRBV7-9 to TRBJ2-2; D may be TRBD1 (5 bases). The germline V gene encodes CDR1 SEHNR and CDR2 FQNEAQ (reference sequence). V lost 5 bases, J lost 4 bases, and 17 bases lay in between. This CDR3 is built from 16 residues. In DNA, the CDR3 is TGTGCCAGCAGCCCCGCGGTTGGGGCGGTCACCGGGGAGCTGTTTTTT. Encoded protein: CASSPAVGAVTGELFF.

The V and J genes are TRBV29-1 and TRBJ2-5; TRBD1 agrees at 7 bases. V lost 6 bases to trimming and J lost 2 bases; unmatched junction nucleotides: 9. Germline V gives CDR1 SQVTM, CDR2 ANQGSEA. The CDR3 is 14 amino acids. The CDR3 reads CSVGDRSLQETQYF. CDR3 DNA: TGCAGCGTAGGGGACAGATCGCTACAAGAGACCCAGTACTTC. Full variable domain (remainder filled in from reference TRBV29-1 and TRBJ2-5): SAVISQKPSRDICQRGTSLTIQCQVDSQVTMMFWYRQQPGQSLTLIATANQGSEATYESGFVIDKFPISRPNLTFSTLTVSNMSPEDSSIYLCSVGDRSLQETQYFGPGTRLLVL.

The DNA for the CDR3 is TGCGCCAGCAGCTTCTCGCGGGAGCCCACCGGGGAGCTGTTTTTT. Residues: CASSFSREPTGELFF. The chain combines TRBV5-1 with TRBJ2-2; 7 bases align to TRBD2. Germline CDR1 and CDR2: SGHRS and YFSETQ. This CDR3 has 15 amino acids. The V gene end was trimmed by 2 bases and the J gene end by 4 bases; junction bases not matched to a gene: 5. Looking up the rest from reference TRBV5-1 and TRBJ2-2 gives the full variable domain: KAGVTQTPRYLIKTRGQQVTLSCSPISGHRSVSWYQQTPGQGLQFLFEYFSETQRNKGNFPGRFSGRQFSNSRSEMNVSTLELGDSALYLCASSFSREPTGELFFGEGSRLTVL.

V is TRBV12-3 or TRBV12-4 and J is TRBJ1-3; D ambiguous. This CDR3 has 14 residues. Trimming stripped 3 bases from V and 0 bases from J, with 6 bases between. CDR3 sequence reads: CASSFAPSGNTIYF. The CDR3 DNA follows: TGTGCCAGCAGTTTCGCTCCCTCTGGAAACACCATATATTTT.

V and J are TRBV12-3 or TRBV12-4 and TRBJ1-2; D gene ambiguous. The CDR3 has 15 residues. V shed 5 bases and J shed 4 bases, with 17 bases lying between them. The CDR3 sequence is CASSPPGRRTYGYTF. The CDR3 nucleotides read TGTGCCAGCAGTCCCCCGGGCCGTCGTACCTATGGCTACACCTTC.

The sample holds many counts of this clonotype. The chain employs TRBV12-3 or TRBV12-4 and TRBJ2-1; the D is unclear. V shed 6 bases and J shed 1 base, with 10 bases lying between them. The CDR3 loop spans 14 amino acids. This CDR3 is CASRGKGSYNEQFF. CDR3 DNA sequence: TGTGCCAGCAGGGGGAAAGGGTCCTACAATGAGCAGTTCTTC.

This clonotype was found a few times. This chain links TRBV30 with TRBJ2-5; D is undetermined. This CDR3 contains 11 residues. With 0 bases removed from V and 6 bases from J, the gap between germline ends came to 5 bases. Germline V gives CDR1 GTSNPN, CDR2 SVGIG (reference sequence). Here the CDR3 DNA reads TGTGCCTGGAGTGTTCGACAGACCCAGTACTTC. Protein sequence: CAWSVRQTQYF. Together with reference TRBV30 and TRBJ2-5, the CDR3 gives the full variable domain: SQTIHQWPATLVQPVGSPLSLECTVEGTSNPNLYWYRQAAGRGLQLLFYSVGIGQISSEVPQNLSASRPQDRQFILSSKKLLLSDSGFYLCAWSVRQTQYFGPGTRLLVL.